These 13 T cell receptor beta chains were all obtained from the same sample, sequenced in a study of blood T cell repertoires in COVID-19. Profiling relied on immunoSEQ multiplex PCR, and the TCRdb table lists in-frame clones only, not all of them. This table holds roughly 190,000 clones, around 83% found once. The sample was peripheral blood. These TCRs come from a woman at least 80 years old in a cohort sampled during active or convalescent COVID-19.

This clone was picked up many times. The rearrangement uses TRBV11-2 and TRBJ1-1, with 10 nucleotides matching TRBD1. The CDR3 sequence is 17 residues long. From germline, CDR1 is SGHAT and CDR2 FQNNGV. J was trimmed by 2 bases and V by 3 bases; bases with no gene match: 9. The CDR3 here is CASSFLRDRGGNTEAFF. The DNA for the CDR3 is TGTGCCAGCAGCTTCCTACGGGACAGGGGCGGTAACACTGAAGCTTTCTTT.

The rearrangement links TRBV28 to TRBJ1-5; TRBD1 agrees at 7 bases. J gave up 7 bases and V 3 bases, and 15 bases lay outside the gene matches. The CDR3 is made up of 17 amino acids. CDR1 is MDHEN, CDR2 SYDVKM, per germline. The CDR3, as DNA: TGTGCCAGCAGTTTTCCCGGACTCGACAGGGTAGGCCAGCCCCAGCATTTT. Protein: CASSFPGLDRVGQPQHF.

This sequence joins TRBV3-1 (or the pseudogene TRBV3-2) and TRBJ2-7, with a weak D call TRBD2 (6 bases). The ends were cut back, 0 bases at V and 0 bases at J, with 12 bases in the middle. The germline CDR1 and CDR2 sequences are LGHDT and YNNKEL (reference sequence). This CDR3 is 16 amino acids long. CDR3 region: CASSQDRGLASYEQYF. The CDR3, as DNA: TGTGCCAGCAGCCAAGATAGGGGACTTGCCTCCTACGAGCAGTACTTC.

The V and J genes are TRBV7-9 and TRBJ2-1; tentatively, D is TRBD2 (6 bases). This CDR3 is built from 15 residues. Germline V CDR1 and CDR2: SEHNR, FQNEAQ (reference sequence). Trimming stripped 8 bases from V and 5 bases from J, with 19 bases between. The CDR3 sequence: CASDQEGRLNNEQFF. CDR3 nucleotides: TGTGCCAGCGACCAGGAGGGCAGGCTAAACAATGAGCAGTTCTTC. The full variable domain, completed using reference TRBV7-9 and TRBJ2-1, is DTGVSQNPRHKITKRGQNVTFRCDPISEHNRLYWYRQTLGQGPEFLTYFQNEAQLEKSRLLSDRFSAERPKGSFSTLEIQRTEQGDSAMYLCASDQEGRLNNEQFFGPGTRLTVL.

This clone was seen a handful of times. The chain joins TRBV7-9 to TRBJ1-4; D is unresolved. V was cut by 5 bases and J by 4 bases, with 17 bases left in between. Germline V gene data show CDR1 as SEHNR and CDR2 as FQNEAQ (reference sequence). The CDR3 is 16 amino acids. This chain's CDR3 is CASSPSWRVGNEKLFF. CDR3 bases: TGTGCCAGCAGCCCATCCTGGCGGGTTGGTAATGAAAAACTGTTTTTT.

The chain combines TRBV28 with TRBJ2-3; D is perhaps TRBD1 (6 bases). The CDR3 contains 15 residues. Germline V gene data show CDR1 as MDHEN and CDR2 as SYDVKM. Trimming stripped 3 bases from V and 2 bases from J, with 12 bases between. The DNA for the CDR3 is TGTGCCAGCAGTTTTGAGGGGGTGCACACAGATACGCAGTATTTT. Its protein product is CASSFEGVHTDTQYF.

The gene calls are TRBV11-2 and TRBJ1-3; D perhaps matches TRBD1 (6 bases). Trimming stripped 1 base from V and 8 bases from J, with 12 bases between. CDR3 length: 14 amino acids. Germline V gene lookup returns CDR1 SGHAT and CDR2 FQNNGV. Here the CDR3 DNA reads TGTGCCAGCAGCTTAGGTCCCAGGGGCGACACCATATATTTT. This translates into CASSLGPRGDTIYF.

The chain links TRBV7-9 to TRBJ1-1; 9 bases align to TRBD1. With 4 bases clipped from V and 6 bases from J, the junction kept 6 bases outside the gene matches. CDR3 length equals 14 residues. Germline CDR1 is SEHNR and CDR2 is FQNEAQ (reference sequence). The CDR3 sequence is CASSSGQGFSEAFF. The CDR3 DNA sequence: TGTGCCAGCAGCTCAGGACAGGGGTTTTCTGAAGCTTTCTTT.

The chain links TRBV9 to TRBJ1-3, with TRBD1 as a possible D gene (5 bases). V dropped 4 bases and J dropped 0 bases, with 11 bases sitting between them. Germline CDR1 SGDLS, CDR2 YYNGEE. CDR3 length: 15 residues. The CDR3 sequence: CASSTGASSGNTIYF. CDR3 nucleotide sequence: TGTGCCAGCAGCACTGGGGCGAGCTCTGGAAACACCATATATTTT.

The J gene is TRBJ1-2, the V gene TRBV27; tentative D call: TRBD1 (5 bases). There are 15 residues in the CDR3. In germline, CDR1 is MNHEY, CDR2 SMNVEV (reference sequence). V lost 10 bases and J 5 bases, leaving 23 bases between the germline ends. The CDR3 reads CATKTGGGYNYGYTF. The CDR3 DNA reads as TGTGCCACCAAGACCGGGGGGGGTTATAATTATGGCTACACCTTC.

This chain links TRBV9 with TRBJ2-5; 7 nucleotides line up with TRBD1. The CDR3 loop spans 16 amino acids. Trimming took 3 bases from V and 2 from J; bases not matched to a gene: 10. The V gene's germline CDR1 is SGDLS and CDR2 YYNGEE. CDR3 protein: CASSASQGMGQETQYF. CDR3 nucleotide sequence: TGTGCCAGCAGCGCTTCACAGGGGATGGGGCAAGAGACCCAGTACTTC. Full variable domain (outside the CDR3, taken from reference TRBV9 and TRBJ2-5): DSGVTQTPKHLITATGQRVTLRCSPRSGDLSVYWYQQSLDQGLQFLIQYYNGEERAKGNILERFSAQQFPDLHSELNLSSLELGDSALYFCASSASQGMGQETQYFGPGTRLLVL.

The V gene is TRBV15, the J gene TRBJ1-5, with TRBD1 as a possible D gene (6 bases). Germline V gene lookup returns CDR1 LNHNV and CDR2 YYDKDF (reference sequence). The CDR3 consists of 16 residues. Trimming took 5 bases from V and 4 from J, leaving 18 bases between them. For the CDR3, the DNA is TGTGCCACCAGCCCTGGCCGTTTGAGGGGGAATCAGCCCCAGCATTTT. Encoded protein: CATSPGRLRGNQPQHF.

The chain links TRBV11-3 to TRBJ2-7, with 7 bases identical to TRBD1. The ends lost 6 bases at V and 5 bases at J; junction bases unmatched: 4. The CDR3 is 12 amino acids. Germline V gene sequence: CDR1 SGHNT, CDR2 YENEEA. The CDR3 protein is CASSVTGDEQYF. CDR3 nucleotide sequence: TGTGCCAGCAGTGTAACAGGGGACGAGCAGTACTTC.